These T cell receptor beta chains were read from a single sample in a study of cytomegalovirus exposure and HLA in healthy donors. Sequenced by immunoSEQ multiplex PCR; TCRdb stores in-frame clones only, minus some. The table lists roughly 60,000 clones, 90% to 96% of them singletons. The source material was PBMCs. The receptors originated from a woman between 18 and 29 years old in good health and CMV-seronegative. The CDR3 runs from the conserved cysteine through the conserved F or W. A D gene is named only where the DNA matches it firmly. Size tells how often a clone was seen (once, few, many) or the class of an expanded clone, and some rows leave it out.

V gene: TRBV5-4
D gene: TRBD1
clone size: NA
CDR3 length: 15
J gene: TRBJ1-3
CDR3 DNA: TGTGCCAGCAGAACACAGGGGGCCCACGGAAACACCATATATTTT
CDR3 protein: CASRTQGAHGNTIYF

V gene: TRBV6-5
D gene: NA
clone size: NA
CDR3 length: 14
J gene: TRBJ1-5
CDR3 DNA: TGTGCCAGCAGTTATCGTGGGGACATTCAGCCCCAGCATTTT
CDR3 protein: CASSYRGDIQPQHF

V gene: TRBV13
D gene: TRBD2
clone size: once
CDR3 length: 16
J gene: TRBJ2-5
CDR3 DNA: TGTGCCAGCAGCCCGTCCCCGGGCGGGAGGGGAGAGACCCAGTACTTC
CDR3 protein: CASSPSPGGRGETQYF

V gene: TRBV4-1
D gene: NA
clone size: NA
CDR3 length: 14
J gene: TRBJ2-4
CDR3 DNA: TGCGCCAGCAGCCACCACACAGGGTGGGACATTCAGTACTTC
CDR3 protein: CASSHHTGWDIQYF

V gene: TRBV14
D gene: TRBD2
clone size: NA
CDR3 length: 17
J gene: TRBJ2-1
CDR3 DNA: TGTGCCAGCAGCCAAGATGGGGGGACTAGCGGGATTTATGAGCAGTTCTTC
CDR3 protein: CASSQDGGTSGIYEQFF

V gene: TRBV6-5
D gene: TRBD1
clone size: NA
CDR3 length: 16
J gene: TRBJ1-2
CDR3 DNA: TGTGCCAGCAGTTACGGGACAGGGGGGGTTAACTATGGCTACACCTTC
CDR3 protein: CASSYGTGGVNYGYTF

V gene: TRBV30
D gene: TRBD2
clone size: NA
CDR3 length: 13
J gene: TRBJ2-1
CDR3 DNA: TGTGCCTGGGCCCTTGGGACTACCTGGGAGCAGTTCTTC
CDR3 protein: CAWALGTTWEQFF

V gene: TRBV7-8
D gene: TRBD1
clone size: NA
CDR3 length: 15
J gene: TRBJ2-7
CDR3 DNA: TGTGCCAGCAGCTACCGGGACAGGGGACCCTACGAGCAGTACTTC
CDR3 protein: CASSYRDRGPYEQYF

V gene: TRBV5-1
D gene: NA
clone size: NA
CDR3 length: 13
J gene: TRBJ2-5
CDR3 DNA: TGCGCCAGCGGTCCAGGCAGGCAAGAGACCCAGTACTTC
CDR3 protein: CASGPGRQETQYF

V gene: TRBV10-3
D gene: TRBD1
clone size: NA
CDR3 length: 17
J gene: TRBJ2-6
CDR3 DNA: TGTGCCATCAGGGGGACAGCGTCCCTCTCTGGGGCCAACGTCCTGACTTTC
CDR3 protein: CAIRGTASLSGANVLTF

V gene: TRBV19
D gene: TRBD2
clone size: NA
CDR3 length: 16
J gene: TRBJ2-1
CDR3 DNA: TGTGCCAGTAGCCCCGGGGCTAGCGGGAGGGCGTGGGAGCAGTTCTTC
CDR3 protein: CASSPGASGRAWEQFF

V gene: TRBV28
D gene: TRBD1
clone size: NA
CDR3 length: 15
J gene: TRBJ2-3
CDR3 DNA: TGTGCCAGCAGGGGGGGACAGGGAGTGGCAGATACGCAGTATTTT
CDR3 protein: CASRGGQGVADTQYF

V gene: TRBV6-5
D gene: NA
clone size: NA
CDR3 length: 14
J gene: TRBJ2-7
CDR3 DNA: TGTGCCAGCAGTAAACCGGGACAACCCTACGAGCAGTACTTC
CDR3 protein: CASSKPGQPYEQYF

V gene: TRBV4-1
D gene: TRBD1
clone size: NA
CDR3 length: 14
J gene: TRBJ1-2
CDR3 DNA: TGCGCCAGCAGCCTAACCACAGGGGGGGAGGGCTACACCTTC
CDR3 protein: CASSLTTGGEGYTF

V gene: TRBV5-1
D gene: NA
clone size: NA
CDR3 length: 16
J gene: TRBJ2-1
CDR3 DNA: TGCGCCAGCAGCCAGGACGGGGGGCACTCCTACAATGAGCAGTTCTTC
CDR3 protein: CASSQDGGHSYNEQFF

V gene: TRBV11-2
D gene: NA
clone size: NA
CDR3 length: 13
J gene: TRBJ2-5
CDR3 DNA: TGTGCCAGCAGCTTAGATCGGGGGGAGACCCAGTACTTC
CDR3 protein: CASSLDRGETQYF

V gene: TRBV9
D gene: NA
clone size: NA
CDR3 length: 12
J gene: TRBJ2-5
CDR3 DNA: TGTGCCAGCAGCGGCAGTGGCGAGACCCAGTACTTC
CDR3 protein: CASSGSGETQYF

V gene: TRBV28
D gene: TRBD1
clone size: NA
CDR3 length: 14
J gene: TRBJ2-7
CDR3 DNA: TGTGCCAGCAGCCCCCCGACAGGGCACCACGAGCAGTACTTC
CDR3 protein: CASSPPTGHHEQYF

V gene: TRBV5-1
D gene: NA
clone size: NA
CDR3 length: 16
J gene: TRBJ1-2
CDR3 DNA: TGCGCCAGCAGCTTGGATTTGGGCAGAATTAACTATGGCTACACCTTC
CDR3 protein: CASSLDLGRINYGYTF

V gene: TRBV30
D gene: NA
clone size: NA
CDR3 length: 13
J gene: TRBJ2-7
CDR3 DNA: TGTGCCTGGAGTTGGGGGGGGGCCCCGGAGCAGTACTTC
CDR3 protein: CAWSWGGAPEQYF

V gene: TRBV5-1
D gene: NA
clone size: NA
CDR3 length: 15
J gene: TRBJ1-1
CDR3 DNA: TGCGCCAGCAGCACTCGCGGGACTGAGAACACTGAAGCTTTCTTT
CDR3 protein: CASSTRGTENTEAFF

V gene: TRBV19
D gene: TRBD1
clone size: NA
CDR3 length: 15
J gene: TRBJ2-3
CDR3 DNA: TGTGCCAGTAGTATGGCGGACAGGGGTACAGATACGCAGTATTTT
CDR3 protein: CASSMADRGTDTQYF

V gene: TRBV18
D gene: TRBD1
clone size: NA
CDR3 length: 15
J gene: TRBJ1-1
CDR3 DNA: TGTGCCAGCTCACCACCGAGGGGGCGCGCCACTGAAGCTTTCTTT
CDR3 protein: CASSPPRGRATEAFF

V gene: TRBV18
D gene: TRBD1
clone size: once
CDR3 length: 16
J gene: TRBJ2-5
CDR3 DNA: TGTGCCAGCTCACCCAGGACAGGTTCGGGCCAAGAGACCCAGTACTTC
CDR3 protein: CASSPRTGSGQETQYF

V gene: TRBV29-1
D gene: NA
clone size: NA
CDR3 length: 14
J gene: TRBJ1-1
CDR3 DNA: TGCAGCGTGGGTCCCCGCGGGGGGAACACTGAAGCTTTCTTT
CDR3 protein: CSVGPRGGNTEAFF

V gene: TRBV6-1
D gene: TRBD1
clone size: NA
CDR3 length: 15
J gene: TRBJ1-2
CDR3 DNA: TGTGCCAGCAGTGAATACAGGGGACTCAACTATGGCTACACCTTC
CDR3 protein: CASSEYRGLNYGYTF

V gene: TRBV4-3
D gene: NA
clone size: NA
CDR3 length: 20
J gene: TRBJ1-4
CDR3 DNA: TGCGCCAGCAGCCAAGATTTCGGAGGGCAGAGCTTTGCAACTAATGAAAAACTGTTTTTT
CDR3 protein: CASSQDFGGQSFATNEKLFF

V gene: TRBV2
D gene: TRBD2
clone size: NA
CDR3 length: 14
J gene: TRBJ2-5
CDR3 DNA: TGTGCCAGTAGAGGACTAGCGGTGGGGGAGACCCAGTACTTC
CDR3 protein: CASRGLAVGETQYF

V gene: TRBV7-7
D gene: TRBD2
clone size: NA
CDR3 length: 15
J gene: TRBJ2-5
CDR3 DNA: TGTGCTAGCAGCTTAGCACCTAACGGGGGGGAGACCCAGTACTTC
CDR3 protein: CASSLAPNGGETQYF

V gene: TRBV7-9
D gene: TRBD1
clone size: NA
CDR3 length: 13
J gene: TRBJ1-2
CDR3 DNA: TGTGCCAGCAGCCCAGGGGGCCCTTATGGCTACACCTTC
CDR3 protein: CASSPGGPYGYTF

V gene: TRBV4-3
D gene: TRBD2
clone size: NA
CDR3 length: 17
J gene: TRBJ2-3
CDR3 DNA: TGCGCCAGCAGCCAAGGGGGGAGCGGGGGATGGGGAGATACGCAGTATTTT
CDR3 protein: CASSQGGSGGWGDTQYF

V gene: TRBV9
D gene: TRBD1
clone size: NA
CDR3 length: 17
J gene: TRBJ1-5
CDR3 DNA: TGTGCCAGCAGCCCACACCCCCGGCCAGGGGGCGATCAGCCCCAGCATTTT
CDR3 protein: CASSPHPRPGGDQPQHF

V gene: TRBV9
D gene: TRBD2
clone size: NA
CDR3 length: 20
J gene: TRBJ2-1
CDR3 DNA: TGTGCCAGCAGCGTAGACCGGGTGGGACTAGCGGGAGTGCCCTACAATGAGCAGTTCTTC
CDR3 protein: CASSVDRVGLAGVPYNEQFF

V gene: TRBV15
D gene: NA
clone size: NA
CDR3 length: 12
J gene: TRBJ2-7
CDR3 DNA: TGTGCCACCAGCAGAGCGGACTCCTTGCCGTACTTC
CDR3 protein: CATSRADSLPYF

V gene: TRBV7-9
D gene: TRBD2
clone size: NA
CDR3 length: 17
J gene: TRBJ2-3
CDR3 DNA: TGTGCCAGCAGCCCGGGAGGGACCGGGGCCTCGGGTGATACGCAGTATTTT
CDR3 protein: CASSPGGTGASGDTQYF

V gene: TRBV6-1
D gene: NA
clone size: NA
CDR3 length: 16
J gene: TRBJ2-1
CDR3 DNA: TGTGCCAGCAGTGAATGGGGGCTAGAGGGTCGGAATGAGCAGTTCTTC
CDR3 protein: CASSEWGLEGRNEQFF

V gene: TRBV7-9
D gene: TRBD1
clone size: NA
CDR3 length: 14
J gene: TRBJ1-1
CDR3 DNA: TGTGCCAGCAGCGACGGCACAGGGGGCACTGAAGCTTTCTTT
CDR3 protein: CASSDGTGGTEAFF

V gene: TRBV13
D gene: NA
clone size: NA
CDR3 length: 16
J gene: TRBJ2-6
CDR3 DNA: TGTGCCAGCAGCTTAAGGTCGGGCTCTGGGGCCAACGTCCTGACTTTC
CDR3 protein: CASSLRSGSGANVLTF

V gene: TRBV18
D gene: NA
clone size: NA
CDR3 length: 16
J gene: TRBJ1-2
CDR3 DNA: TGTGCCAGCTCACCGACCCAGGGGATTCCTTCTTATGGCTACACCTTC
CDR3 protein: CASSPTQGIPSYGYTF

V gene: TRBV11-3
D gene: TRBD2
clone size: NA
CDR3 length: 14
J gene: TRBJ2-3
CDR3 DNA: TGTGCCAGCTCCCGGGGGGATACCACAGATACGCAGTATTTT
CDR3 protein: CASSRGDTTDTQYF

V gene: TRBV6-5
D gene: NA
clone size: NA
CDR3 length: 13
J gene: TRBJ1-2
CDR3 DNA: TGTGCCAGCAGTTCGGGGGATCGGTATGGCTACACCTTC
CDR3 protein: CASSSGDRYGYTF